This T cell receptor (beta chain) originates from a study of response to subunit inactivated influenza vaccine. This clonotype was observed a few times. This CDR3 has 15 residues. The V gene lost 4 bases and the J gene lost 0 bases, with 11 bases spanning the gap. From germline, CDR1 is KGHSH and CDR2 LQKENI. TCRdb processed the RT-PCR reads anew with MiXCR; each CDR3 protein has one entry. This table holds 650,000 to 800,000 distinct CDR3 sequences, roughly 13% found once. Source: PBMCs from blood, taken 14 days before vaccination. This rearrangement joins TRBV18 to TRBJ2-3, with TRBD1 as a possible D gene (6 bases). The sequence was collected from a man aged 50 or older who received an inactivated influenza vaccine. The CDR3 DNA sequence: TGTGCCAGCTCACTCGGGACACCCAGCACAGATACGCAGTATTTT. It translates to CASSLGTPSTDTQYF.